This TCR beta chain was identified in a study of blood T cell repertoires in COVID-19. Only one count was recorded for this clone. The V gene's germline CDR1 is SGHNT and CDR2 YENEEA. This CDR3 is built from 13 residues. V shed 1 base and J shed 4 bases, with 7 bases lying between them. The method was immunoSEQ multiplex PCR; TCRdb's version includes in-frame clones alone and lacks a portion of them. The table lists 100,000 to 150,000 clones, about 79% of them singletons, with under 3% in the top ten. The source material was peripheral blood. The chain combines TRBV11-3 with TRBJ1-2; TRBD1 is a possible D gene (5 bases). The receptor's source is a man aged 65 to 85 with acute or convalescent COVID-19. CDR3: CASSLGQRYGYTF. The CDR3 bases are TGTGCCAGCAGCTTAGGACAGCGCTATGGCTACACCTTC.